One TCR beta chain is described in this entry. Its antigen is undetermined. These data are taken from a study of T cell responses to AZD1222 COVID-19 vaccine. Study-level results: Vaccination with two AZD1222 doses was followed by a rise in Spike-specific TCR breadth and depth. It was only after the peak T cell response that any repertoires were sampled. Baseline testing showed seropositivity in only six or seven AZD1222 recipients.

From germline, CDR1 is SNHLY and CDR2 FYNNEI. This CDR3 is 15 amino acids long. Trimming took off 1 base at V and 0 bases at J, with 9 bases between the two ends. Produced via immunoSEQ multiplex PCR; TCRdb's table is partial and in-frame only. The profile shows over 130,000 clones, more than 80% of them singletons. The starting material was peripheral blood, obtained 28 days after the second dose of the MenACWY control vaccine. The receptor comes from an adult who received the MenACWY meningococcal vaccine as a control. The rearrangement joins TRBV2 to TRBJ1-2, with a possible D match to TRBD1 (5 bases). CDR3 in amino acids: CASSEGGVANYGYTF. The CDR3 DNA follows: TGTGCCAGCAGTGAAGGGGGGGTAGCTAACTATGGCTACACCTTC.